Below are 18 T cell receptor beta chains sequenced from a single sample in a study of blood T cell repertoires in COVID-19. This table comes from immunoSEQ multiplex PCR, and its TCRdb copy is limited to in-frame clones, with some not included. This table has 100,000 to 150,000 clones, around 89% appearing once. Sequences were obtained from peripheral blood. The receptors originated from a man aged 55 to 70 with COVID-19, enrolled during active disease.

CDR3 sequence: CASSPNRVTGELFF. CDR3 coding DNA: TGTGCCAGCAGCCCGAACAGGGTCACCGGGGAGCTGTTTTTT. The chain links TRBV7-7 to TRBJ2-2; TRBD1 might be the D (6 bases). The CDR3 extends over 14 amino acids. The V and J ends lost 5 bases and 4 bases respectively, with 11 bases between them. CDR1 SSHAT and CDR2 FNYEAQ come from the germline V gene (reference sequence).

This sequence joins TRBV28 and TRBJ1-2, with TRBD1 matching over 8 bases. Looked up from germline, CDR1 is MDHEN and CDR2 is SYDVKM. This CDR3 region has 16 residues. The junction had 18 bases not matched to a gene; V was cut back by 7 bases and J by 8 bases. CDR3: CASTLEDAGGEDGYTF. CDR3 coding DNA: TGTGCCAGCACCCTTGAGGATGCAGGGGGCGAAGACGGCTACACCTTC.

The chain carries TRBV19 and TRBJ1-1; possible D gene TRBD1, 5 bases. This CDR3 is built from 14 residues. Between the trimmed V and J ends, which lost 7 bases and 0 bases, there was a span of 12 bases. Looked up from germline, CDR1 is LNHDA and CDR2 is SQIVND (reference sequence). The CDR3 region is CASKEGPMNTEAFF. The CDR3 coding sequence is TGTGCCAGTAAGGAGGGACCCATGAACACTGAAGCTTTCTTT. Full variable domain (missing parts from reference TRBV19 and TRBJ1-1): DGGITQSPKYLFRKEGQNVTLSCEQNLNHDAMYWYRQDPGQGLRLIYYSQIVNDFQKGDIAEGYSVSREKKESFPLTVTSAQKNPTAFYLCASKEGPMNTEAFFGQGTRLTVV.

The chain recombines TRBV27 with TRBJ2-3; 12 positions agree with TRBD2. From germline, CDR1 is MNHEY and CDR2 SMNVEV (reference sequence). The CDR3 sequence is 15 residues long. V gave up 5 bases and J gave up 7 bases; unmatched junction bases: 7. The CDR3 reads CASSPRLAGENTQYF. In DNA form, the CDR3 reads TGTGCCAGCAGTCCCAGACTAGCGGGGGAGAATACGCAGTATTTT.

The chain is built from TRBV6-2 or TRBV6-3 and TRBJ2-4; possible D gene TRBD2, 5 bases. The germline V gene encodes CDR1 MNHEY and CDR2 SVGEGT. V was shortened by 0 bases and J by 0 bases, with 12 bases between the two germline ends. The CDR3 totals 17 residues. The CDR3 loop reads CASSYSIRDLAKNIQYF. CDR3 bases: TGTGCCAGCAGTTACTCCATCCGGGATTTAGCCAAAAACATTCAGTACTTC.

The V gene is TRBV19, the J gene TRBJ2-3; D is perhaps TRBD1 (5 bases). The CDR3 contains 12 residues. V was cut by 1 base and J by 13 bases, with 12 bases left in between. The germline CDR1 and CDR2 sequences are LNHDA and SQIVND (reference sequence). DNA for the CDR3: TGTGCCAGTAGTATAGCCGTGGACACTAAGTATTTT. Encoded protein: CASSIAVDTKYF.

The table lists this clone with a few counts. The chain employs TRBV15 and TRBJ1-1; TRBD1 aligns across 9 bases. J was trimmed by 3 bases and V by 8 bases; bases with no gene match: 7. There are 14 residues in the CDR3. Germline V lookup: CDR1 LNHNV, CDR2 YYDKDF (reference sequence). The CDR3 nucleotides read TGTGCCACCGGCCCGGACAGGGGCTACACTGAAGCTTTCTTT. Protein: CATGPDRGYTEAFF.

CDR3 residues: CASSLLASNEQFF. CDR3 bases: TGTGCCAGCAGCCTACTAGCCTCCAATGAGCAGTTCTTC. This chain connects TRBV7-6 to TRBJ2-1; D possibly corresponds to TRBD2 (6 bases). Per the germline V gene, CDR1 is SGHVS and CDR2 is FNYEAQ. V was trimmed by 5 bases and J by 6 bases, leaving 11 bases between them. There are 13 residues in the CDR3.

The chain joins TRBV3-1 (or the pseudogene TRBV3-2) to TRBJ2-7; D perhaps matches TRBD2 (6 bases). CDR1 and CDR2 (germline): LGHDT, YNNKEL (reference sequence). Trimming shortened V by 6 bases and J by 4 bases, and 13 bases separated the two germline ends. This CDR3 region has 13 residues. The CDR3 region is CASSSREEYEQYF. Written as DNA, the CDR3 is TGTGCCAGCAGTTCTAGGGAGGAGTACGAGCAGTACTTC.

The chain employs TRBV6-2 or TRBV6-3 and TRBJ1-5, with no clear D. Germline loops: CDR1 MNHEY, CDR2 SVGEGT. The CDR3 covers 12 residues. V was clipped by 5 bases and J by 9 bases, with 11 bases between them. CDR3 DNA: TGTGCCAGCAGTGAGGCGGGCCGGCCCCAGCATTTT. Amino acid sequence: CASSEAGRPQHF.

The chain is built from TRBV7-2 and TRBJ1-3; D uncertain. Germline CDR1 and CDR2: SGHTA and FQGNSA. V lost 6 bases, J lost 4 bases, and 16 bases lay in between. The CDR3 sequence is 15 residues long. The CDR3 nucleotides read TGTGCCAGCAGTCCCCCGCCCCGGAGGGGAAACACCATATATTTT. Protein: CASSPPPRRGNTIYF.

The CDR3: CASSPLRGQSGGYTF. DNA for the CDR3: TGTGCCAGCAGCCCTCTCCGCGGACAGTCAGGCGGCTACACCTTC. The chain carries TRBV3-1 (or the pseudogene TRBV3-2) and TRBJ1-2; weak D call: TRBD1 (6 bases). Germline V CDR1 and CDR2: LGHDT, YNNKEL (reference sequence). The V and J ends lost 4 bases and 8 bases respectively, with 20 bases between them. The CDR3 extends over 15 amino acids.

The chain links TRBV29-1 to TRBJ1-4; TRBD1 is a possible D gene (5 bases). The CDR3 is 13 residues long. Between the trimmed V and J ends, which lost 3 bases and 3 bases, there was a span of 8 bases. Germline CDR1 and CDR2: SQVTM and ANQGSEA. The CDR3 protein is CSVDDRSNEKLFF. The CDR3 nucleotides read TGCAGCGTTGATGACAGATCTAATGAAAAACTGTTTTTT.

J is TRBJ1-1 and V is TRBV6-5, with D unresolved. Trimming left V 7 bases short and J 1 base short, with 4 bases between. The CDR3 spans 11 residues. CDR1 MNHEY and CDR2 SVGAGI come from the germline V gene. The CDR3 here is CASNRNTEAFF. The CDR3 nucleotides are TGTGCCAGCAACAGGAACACTGAAGCTTTCTTT.

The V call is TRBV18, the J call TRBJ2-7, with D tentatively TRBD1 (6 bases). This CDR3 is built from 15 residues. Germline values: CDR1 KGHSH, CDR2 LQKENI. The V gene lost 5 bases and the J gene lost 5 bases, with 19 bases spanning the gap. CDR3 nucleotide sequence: TGTGCCAGCTCAAGAGCCGGGACAAGTGCCCACGAGCAGTACTTC. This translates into CASSRAGTSAHEQYF.

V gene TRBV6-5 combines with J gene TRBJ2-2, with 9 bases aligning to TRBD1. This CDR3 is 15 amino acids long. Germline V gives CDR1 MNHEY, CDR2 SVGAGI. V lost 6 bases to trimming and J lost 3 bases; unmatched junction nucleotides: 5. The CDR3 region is CASRLDRGYTGELFF. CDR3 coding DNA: TGTGCCAGCAGACTGGACAGGGGTTACACCGGGGAGCTGTTTTTT.

CDR3 DNA sequence: TGTGCCAGCCATCGTCCTACCACAGATACGCAGTATTTT. It translates to CASHRPTTDTQYF. The rearrangement uses TRBV6-5 and TRBJ2-3; D not certain. CDR1 and CDR2 from the germline V gene are MNHEY and SVGAGI. This CDR3 is 13 amino acids long. V lost 8 bases and J 2 bases, leaving 11 bases between the germline ends.

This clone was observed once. CDR3 amino acids: CASSSTRRGDNSPLHF. In DNA form, the CDR3 reads TGTGCCAGCAGTTCAACCCGCAGGGGGGATAATTCACCCCTCCACTTT. The chain uses TRBV6-2 or TRBV6-3 and TRBJ1-6, with TRBD1 matching 7 bases. The ends lost 4 bases at V and 5 bases at J; junction bases unmatched: 8. CDR3 size: 16 residues. Germline V CDR1 and CDR2: MNHEY, SVGEGT.